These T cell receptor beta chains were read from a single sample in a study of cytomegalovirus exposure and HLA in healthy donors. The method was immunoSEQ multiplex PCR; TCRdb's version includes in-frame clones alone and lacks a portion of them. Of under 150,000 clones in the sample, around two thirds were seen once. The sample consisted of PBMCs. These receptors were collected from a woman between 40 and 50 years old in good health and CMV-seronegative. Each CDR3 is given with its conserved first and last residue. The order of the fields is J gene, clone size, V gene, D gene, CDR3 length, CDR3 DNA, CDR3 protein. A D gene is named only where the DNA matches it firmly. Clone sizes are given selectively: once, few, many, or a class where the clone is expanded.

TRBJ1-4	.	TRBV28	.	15	TGTGCCAGCAGTTTCCTATTTCAAAAGGGGGAAAAACTGTTTTTT	CASSFLFQKGEKLFF
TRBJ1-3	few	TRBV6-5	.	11	TGTGCCAGCAGTTACGAGAACACCATATATTTT	CASSYENTIYF
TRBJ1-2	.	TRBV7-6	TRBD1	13	TGTGCCAGCAGCTCAGGACAGGGGCGAGACTACACCTTC	CASSSGQGRDYTF
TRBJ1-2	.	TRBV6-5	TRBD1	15	TGTGCCAGCAGTTACTCGGGCAGGGGGGACTATGGCTACACCTTC	CASSYSGRGDYGYTF
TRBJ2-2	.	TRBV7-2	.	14	TGTGCCAGCAGCTTAGGCGGAGGGCGAGGGGAGCTGTTTTTT	CASSLGGGRGELFF
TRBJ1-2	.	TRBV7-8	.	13	TGTGCCAGCAGCCCTGGCTCTAGGTTTGGCTACACCTTC	CASSPGSRFGYTF
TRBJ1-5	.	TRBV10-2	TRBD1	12	TGCGCCAGCGGACAGGGAGAGCAGCCCCAGCATTTT	CASGQGEQPQHF
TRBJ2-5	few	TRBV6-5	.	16	TGTGCCAGCAGTTACGGGCGCGGACATCAGGGGGAGACCCAGTACTTC	CASSYGRGHQGETQYF
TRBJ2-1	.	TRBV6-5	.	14	TGTGCCAGCAGGTTTGCGGGGACGAACAATGAGCAGTTCTTC	CASRFAGTNNEQFF
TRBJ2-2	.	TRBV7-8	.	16	TGTGCCAGCAGCTTATTCGGGTTGGGGAACACCGGGGAGCTGTTTTTT	CASSLFGLGNTGELFF
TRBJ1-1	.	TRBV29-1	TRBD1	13	TGCAGCGGGGCGGGACAGTGGAACACTGAAGCTTTCTTT	CSGAGQWNTEAFF
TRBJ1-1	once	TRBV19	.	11	TGTGCCAGTAGCAGGAACACTGAAGCTTTCTTT	CASSRNTEAFF
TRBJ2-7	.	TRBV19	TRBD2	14	TGTGCCAGTAAGCCGGGACTAGGACCGTACGAGCAGTACTTC	CASKPGLGPYEQYF
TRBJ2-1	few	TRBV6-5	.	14	TGTGCCAGCAGTTCCGGGAGCTCCTACAATGAGCAGTTCTTC	CASSSGSSYNEQFF
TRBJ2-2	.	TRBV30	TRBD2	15	TGTGCCTGCCAGAGACTAGCGAGGAACACCGGGGAGCTGTTTTTT	CACQRLARNTGELFF
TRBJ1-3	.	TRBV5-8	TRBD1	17	TGTGCCAGCAGCTTGTGGGGTACAGGGGGATATGGAAACACCATATATTTT	CASSLWGTGGYGNTIYF
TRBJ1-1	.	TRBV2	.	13	TGTGCCAGCAGCAGAGGGCTAAACACTGAAGCTTTCTTT	CASSRGLNTEAFF
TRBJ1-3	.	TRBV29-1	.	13	TGCAGCGTTGTTCGACCTCCCGAGGACACCATATATTTT	CSVVRPPEDTIYF
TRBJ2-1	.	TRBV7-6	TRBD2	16	TGTGCCAGCAGCGTTCAGCGGGGGGGCCGCTACAATAAGCAGTTCTTC	CASSVQRGGRYNKQFF
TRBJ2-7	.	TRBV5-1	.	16	TGCGCCAGCAGCACCTTGGAGGGGTTAAGCTCCTACGAGCAGTACTTC	CASSTLEGLSSYEQYF
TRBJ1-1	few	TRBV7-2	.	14	TGTGCCAGCTTGGCCTTCCAGGGGTACACTGAAGCTTTCTTT	CASLAFQGYTEAFF
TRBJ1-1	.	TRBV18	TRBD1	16	TGTGCCAGCTCACCACCGAGGACAGGGATGAACACTGAAGCTTTCTTT	CASSPPRTGMNTEAFF
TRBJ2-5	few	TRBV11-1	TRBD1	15	TGTGCCAGCAGCTTAATAAGTGGACAGGGGGCGACCCAGTACTTC	CASSLISGQGATQYF
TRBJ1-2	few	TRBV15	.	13	TGTGCCACCAGTGGGGGGATGGCGTATGGCTACACCTTC	CATSGGMAYGYTF
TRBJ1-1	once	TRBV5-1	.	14	TGCGCCAGCAGCACTCAGGGGACCGGGACTGAAGCTTTCTTT	CASSTQGTGTEAFF
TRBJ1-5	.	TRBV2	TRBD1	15	TGTGCCAGCAGCGGACAGGGCCGGGGGAATCAGCCCCAGCATTTT	CASSGQGRGNQPQHF
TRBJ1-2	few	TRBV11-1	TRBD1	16	TGTGCCAACAGTCCCCTCGAGGGACAGGGACCTTATGGCTACACCTTC	CANSPLEGQGPYGYTF
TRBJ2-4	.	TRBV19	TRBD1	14	TGTGCCAGTAGCCCGGGACAGGGGGAGGACATTCAGTACTTC	CASSPGQGEDIQYF
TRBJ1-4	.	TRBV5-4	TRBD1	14	TGTGCCAGCAGCTTCAAGGGGGCGGGTGAAAAACTGTTTTTT	CASSFKGAGEKLFF
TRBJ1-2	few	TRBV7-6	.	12	TGTGCCAGCAGCTTAGGAGGGCTCGGCTACACCTTC	CASSLGGLGYTF
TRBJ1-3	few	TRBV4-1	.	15	TGCGCCAGCAGCCCTCGGACACTCTCTGGAAACACCATATATTTT	CASSPRTLSGNTIYF
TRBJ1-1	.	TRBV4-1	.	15	TGCGCCAGCAGCCCGATAGGACAAAAGAACACTGAAGCTTTCTTT	CASSPIGQKNTEAFF
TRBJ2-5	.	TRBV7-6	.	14	TGTGCCAGCAGCTTAGACCCTAGGCAAGAGACCCAGTACTTC	CASSLDPRQETQYF
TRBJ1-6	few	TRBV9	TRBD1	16	TGTGCCAGCAGCGTGGGACAGGGGGCGCACGATTCACCCCTCCACTTT	CASSVGQGAHDSPLHF
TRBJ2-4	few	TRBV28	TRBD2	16	TGTGCCAGCAGTTTAGAACGGGGGGGCCTAGGTAACATTCAGTACTTC	CASSLERGGLGNIQYF
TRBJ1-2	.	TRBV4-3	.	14	TGCGCCAGCAGCCAAGATTGGGGGGGGCGTGGCTACACCTTC	CASSQDWGGRGYTF
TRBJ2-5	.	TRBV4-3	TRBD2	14	TGCGCCAGCAGCCCCGGGACTACCAAAGAGACCCAGTACTTC	CASSPGTTKETQYF
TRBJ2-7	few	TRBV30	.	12	TGTGCCTGGAGCCCGGGTAGCTACGAGCAGTACTTC	CAWSPGSYEQYF
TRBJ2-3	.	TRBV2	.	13	TGTGCCAGCGATTGGACAGTCACAGATACGCAGTATTTT	CASDWTVTDTQYF